Described below is a single T cell receptor beta chain sequence and its context. Its antigen is undetermined. Time point given: week 11, during vaccination. Every single dose of the vaccine, 300 ug of mutant IDH1 20-mer peptide, came with topical imiquimod. Donors' newly diagnosed IDH1-mutant WHO grade 3 or 4 astrocytomas lacked nuclear ATRX. Data came from immunoSEQ multiplex PCR; TCRdb stores just in-frame clones and leaves some out. The data contain about 25,000 clones, over 65% of them singletons. This specimen comes from a study of a mutant IDH1 vaccine in newly diagnosed glioma. Looking at the study overall: During weeks 1, 3, 5, 7, 11, 15, 19 and 23, patients received eight vaccinations. Patients were started on vaccination 4-6 weeks after radiotherapy alone, or with temozolomide cycles.

Broader study findings: Top peripheral T cell clonotype shifts appeared unrelated to pseudoprogression.

CDR3 length: 15 residues. Trimming left V 8 bases short and J 4 bases short, with 18 bases between. Germline CDR1 MDHEN, CDR2 SYDVKM. The receptor was derived from a woman aged 18-29 years with glioma. The rearrangement joins TRBV28 to TRBJ1-5; D is unresolved. This sample comprised PBMCs, obtained from a glioma patient whose treatment included an IDH1 peptide vaccine. CDR3 region: CASLRPLGYNQPQHF. The CDR3 coding sequence is TGTGCCAGCCTTCGGCCCCTCGGGTATAATCAGCCCCAGCATTTT.